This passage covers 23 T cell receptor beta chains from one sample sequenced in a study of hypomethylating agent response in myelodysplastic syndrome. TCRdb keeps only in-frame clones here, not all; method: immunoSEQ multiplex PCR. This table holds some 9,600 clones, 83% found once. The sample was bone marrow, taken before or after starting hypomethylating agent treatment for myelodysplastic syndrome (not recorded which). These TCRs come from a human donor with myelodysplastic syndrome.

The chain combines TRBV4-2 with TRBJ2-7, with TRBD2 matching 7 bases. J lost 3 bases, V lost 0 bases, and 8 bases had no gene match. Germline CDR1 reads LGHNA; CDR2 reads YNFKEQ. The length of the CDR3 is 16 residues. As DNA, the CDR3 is TGTGCCAGCAGCCAAGATCTCGCGCTAGCGGTCTACGAGCAGTACTTC. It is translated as CASSQDLALAVYEQYF.

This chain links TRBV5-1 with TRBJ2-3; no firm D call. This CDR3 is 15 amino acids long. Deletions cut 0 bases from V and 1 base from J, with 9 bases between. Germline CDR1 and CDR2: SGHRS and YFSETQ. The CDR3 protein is CASSLGLHGTDTQYF. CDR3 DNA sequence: TGCGCCAGCAGCTTGGGTCTGCACGGCACAGATACGCAGTATTTT.

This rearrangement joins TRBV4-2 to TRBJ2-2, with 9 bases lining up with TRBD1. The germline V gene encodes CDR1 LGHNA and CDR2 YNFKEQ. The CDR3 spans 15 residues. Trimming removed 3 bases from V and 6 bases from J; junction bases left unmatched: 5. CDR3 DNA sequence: TGTGCCAGCAGCCAGAGGACAGGGGCCTCCGGGGAGCTGTTTTTT. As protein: CASSQRTGASGELFF.

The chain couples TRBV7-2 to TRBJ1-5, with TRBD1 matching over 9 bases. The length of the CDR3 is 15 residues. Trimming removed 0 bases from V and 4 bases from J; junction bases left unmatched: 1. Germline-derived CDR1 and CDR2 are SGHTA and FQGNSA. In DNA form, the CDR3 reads TGTGCCAGCAGCTTAGCCGGGACAGGGAATCAGCCCCAGCATTTT. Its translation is CASSLAGTGNQPQHF.

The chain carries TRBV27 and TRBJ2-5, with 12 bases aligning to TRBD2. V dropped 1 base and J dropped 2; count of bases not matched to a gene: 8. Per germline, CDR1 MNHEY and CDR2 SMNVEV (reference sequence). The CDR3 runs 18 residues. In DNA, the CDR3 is TGTGCCAGCAGTTTATTTGGGACTAGCGGGTTTCCTCAAGAGACCCAGTACTTC. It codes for CASSLFGTSGFPQETQYF.

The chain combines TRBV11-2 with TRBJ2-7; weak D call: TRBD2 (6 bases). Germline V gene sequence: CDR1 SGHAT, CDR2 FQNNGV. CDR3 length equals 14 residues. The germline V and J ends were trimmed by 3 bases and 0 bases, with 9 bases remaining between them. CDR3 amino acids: CASSLEGYSYEQYF. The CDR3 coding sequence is TGTGCCAGCAGCTTGGAGGGTTACTCCTACGAGCAGTACTTC. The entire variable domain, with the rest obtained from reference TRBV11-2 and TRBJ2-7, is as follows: EAGVAQSPRYKIIEKRQSVAFWCNPISGHATLYWYQQILGQGPKLLIQFQNNGVVDDSQLPKDRFSAERLKGVDSTLKIQPAKLEDSAVYLCASSLEGYSYEQYFGPGTRLTVT.

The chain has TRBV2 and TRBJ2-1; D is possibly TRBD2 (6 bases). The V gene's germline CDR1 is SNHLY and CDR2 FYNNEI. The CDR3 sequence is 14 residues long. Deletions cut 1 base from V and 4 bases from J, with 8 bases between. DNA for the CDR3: TGTGCCAGCAGTGAAGACGGACTATACAATGAGCAGTTCTTC. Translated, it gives CASSEDGLYNEQFF. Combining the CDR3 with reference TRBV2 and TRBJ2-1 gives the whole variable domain EPEVTQTPSHQVTQMGQEVILRCVPISNHLYFYWYRQILGQKVEFLVSFYNNEISEKSEIFDDQFSVERPDGSNFTLKIRSTKLEDSAMYFCASSEDGLYNEQFFGPGTRLTVL.

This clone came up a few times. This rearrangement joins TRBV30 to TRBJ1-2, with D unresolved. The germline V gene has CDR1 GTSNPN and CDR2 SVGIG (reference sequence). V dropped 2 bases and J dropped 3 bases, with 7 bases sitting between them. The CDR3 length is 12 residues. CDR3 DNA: TGTGCCTGGAGTCCCTTAGACTATGGCTACACCTTC. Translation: CAWSPLDYGYTF.

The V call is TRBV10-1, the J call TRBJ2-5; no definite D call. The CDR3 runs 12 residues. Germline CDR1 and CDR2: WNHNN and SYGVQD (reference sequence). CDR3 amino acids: CTTGFPGETQYF. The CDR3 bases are TGCACTACGGGTTTCCCTGGGGAGACCCAGTACTTC.

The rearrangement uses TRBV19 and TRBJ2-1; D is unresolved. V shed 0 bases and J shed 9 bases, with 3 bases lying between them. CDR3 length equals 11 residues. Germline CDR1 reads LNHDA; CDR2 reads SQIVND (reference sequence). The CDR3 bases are TGTGCCAGTAGTATAGAGGGTGAGCAGTTCTTC. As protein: CASSIEGEQFF.

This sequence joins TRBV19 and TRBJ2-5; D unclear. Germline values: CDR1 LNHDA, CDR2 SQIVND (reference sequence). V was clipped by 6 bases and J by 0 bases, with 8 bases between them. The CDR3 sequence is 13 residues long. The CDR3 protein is CASRFGYQETQYF. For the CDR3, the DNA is TGTGCCAGTAGATTCGGGTACCAAGAGACCCAGTACTTC. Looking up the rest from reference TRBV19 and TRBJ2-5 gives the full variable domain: DGGITQSPKYLFRKEGQNVTLSCEQNLNHDAMYWYRQDPGQGLRLIYYSQIVNDFQKGDIAEGYSVSREKKESFPLTVTSAQKNPTAFYLCASRFGYQETQYFGPGTRLLVL.

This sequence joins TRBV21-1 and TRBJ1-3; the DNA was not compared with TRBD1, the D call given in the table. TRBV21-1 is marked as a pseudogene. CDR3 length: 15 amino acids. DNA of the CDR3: TGTGCCAGCAGCAACCCCAGGGGCTCTGGAAACACCATATATTTT. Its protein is CASSNPRGSGNTIYF.

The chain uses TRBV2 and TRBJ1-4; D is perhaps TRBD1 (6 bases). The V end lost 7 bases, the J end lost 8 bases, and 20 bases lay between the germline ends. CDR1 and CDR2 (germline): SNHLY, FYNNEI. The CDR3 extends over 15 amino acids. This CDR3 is CASTSPRGIEEKLFF. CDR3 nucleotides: TGTGCCAGCACAAGTCCGAGGGGGATTGAAGAAAAACTGTTTTTT.

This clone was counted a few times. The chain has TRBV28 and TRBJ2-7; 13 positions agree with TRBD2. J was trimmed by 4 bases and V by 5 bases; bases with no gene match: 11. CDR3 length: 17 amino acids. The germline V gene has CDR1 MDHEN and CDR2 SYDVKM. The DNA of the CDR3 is TGTGCCAGCAGTCCACGACTAGCGGGAGGTTTCGCGTACGAGCAGTACTTC. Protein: CASSPRLAGGFAYEQYF.

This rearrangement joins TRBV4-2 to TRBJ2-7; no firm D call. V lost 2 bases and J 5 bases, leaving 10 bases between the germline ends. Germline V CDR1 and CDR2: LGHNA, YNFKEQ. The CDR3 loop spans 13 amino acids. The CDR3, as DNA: TGTGCCAGCAGCCAAATAGACATGGACGAGCAGTACTTC. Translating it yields CASSQIDMDEQYF.

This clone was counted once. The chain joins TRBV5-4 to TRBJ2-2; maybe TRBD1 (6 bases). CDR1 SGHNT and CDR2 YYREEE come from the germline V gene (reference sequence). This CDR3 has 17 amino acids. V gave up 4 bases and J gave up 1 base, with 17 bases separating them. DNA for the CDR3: TGTGCCAGCAGCCTGGGGGCCTCCCTTGGGAACACCGGGGAGCTGTTTTTT. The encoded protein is CASSLGASLGNTGELFF.

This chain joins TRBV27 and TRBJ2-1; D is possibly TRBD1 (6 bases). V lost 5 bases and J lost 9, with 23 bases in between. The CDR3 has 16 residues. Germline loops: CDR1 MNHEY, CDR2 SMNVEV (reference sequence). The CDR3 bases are TGTGCCAGCAGTAAGATAGACAGGCCCAATCTTATTGAGCAGTTCTTC. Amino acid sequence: CASSKIDRPNLIEQFF.

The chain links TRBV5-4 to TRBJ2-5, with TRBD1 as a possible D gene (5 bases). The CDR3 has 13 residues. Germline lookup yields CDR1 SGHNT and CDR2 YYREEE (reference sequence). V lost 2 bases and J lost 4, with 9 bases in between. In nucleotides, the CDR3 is TGTGCCAGCAGCTTTTGGGGCAGAGAGACCCAGTACTTC. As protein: CASSFWGRETQYF.

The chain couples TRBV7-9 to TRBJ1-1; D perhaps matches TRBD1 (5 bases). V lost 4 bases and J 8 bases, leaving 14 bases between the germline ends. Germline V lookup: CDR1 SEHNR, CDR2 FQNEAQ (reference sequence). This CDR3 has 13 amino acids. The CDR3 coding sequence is TGTGCCAGCAGCTCCACTCAGGGTACCGAAGCTTTCTTT. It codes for CASSSTQGTEAFF.

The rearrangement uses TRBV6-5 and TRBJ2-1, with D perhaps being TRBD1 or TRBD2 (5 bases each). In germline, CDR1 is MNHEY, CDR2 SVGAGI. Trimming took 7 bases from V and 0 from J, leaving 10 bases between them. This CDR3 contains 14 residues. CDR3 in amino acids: CASKRDASYNEQFF. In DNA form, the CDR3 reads TGTGCCAGCAAAAGGGACGCCTCCTACAATGAGCAGTTCTTC.

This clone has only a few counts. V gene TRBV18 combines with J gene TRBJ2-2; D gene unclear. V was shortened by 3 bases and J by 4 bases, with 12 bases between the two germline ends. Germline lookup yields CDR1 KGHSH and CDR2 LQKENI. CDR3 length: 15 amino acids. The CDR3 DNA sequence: TGTGCCAGCTCACCCCTTGAAGACACCACCGGGGAGCTGTTTTTT. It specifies CASSPLEDTTGELFF. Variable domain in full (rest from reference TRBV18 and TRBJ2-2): NAGVMQNPRHLVRRRGQEARLRCSPMKGHSHVYWYRQLPEEGLKFMVYLQKENIIDESGMPKERFSAEFPKEGPSILRIQQVVRGDSAAYFCASSPLEDTTGELFFGEGSRLTVL.

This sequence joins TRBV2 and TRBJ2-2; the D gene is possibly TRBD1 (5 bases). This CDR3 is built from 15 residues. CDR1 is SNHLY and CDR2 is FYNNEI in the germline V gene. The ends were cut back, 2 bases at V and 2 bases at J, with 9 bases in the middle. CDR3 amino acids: CASSEQGTNTGELFF. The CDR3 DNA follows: TGTGCCAGCAGTGAACAGGGAACAAACACCGGGGAGCTGTTTTTT.

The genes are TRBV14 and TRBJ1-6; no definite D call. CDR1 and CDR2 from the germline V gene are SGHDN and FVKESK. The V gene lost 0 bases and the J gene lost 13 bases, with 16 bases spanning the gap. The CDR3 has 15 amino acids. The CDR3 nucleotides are TGTGCCAGCAGCCAAGATCCTTTGGGGAAGACCCCCCTCCACTTT. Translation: CASSQDPLGKTPLHF.